The clone carrying this T cell receptor (beta chain) was counted a single time. What it recognizes is unknown. This entry belongs to a study of tissue T cells after allogeneic stem cell transplantation. Clones were read by immunoSEQ multiplex PCR, and TCRdb kept only the in-frame ones, dropping some. The sample has approximately 10,000 clones, roughly 60% seen once. The CDR3 spans 12 residues. Trimming took 6 bases from V and 6 from J, leaving 12 bases between them. The germline V gene encodes CDR1 SNHLY and CDR2 FYNNEI. Findings and limits, study-wide: TCR repertoires tracked anatomic similarity, regardless of disease or transplant status.

The specimen comprised tissue from the jejunum, sampled at autopsy. J is TRBJ2-7 and V is TRBV2, with D perhaps given as TRBD1 or TRBD2 (6 bases each). This TCR came from a woman aged 18 to 55 with breast cancer. The CDR3 region has the DNA TGTGCCAGCAGAATGGAGGGGGGCGAGCAGTACTTC. Translated: CASRMEGGEQYF. Based on the CDR3 plus reference TRBV2 and TRBJ2-7, the full variable domain is EPEVTQTPSHQVTQMGQEVILRCVPISNHLYFYWYRQILGQKVEFLVSFYNNEISEKSEIFDDQFSVERPDGSNFTLKIRSTKLEDSAMYFCASRMEGGEQYFGPGTRLTVT.